Listed below are T cell receptor beta chains from one sample, sequenced in a study of T cells in Graves' hyperthyroidism and ophthalmopathy. From the multiplex PCR reads, TCRdb called clonotypes with MiXCR, one entry per CDR3 protein. The data show fewer than 300,000 distinct CDR3 sequences, roughly 15% seen once. Sequenced input: blood. The receptor source for this set is a woman in her fifties or sixties with Graves' hyperthyroidism that later progressed to Graves' ophthalmopathy. The CDR3 runs from the conserved cysteine through the conserved F or W. D genes are given only for firm matches. The size field is filled for only some rows; it gives once, few, many or a size class.

abundance: few; j_gene: TRBJ2-2; v_gene: TRBV6-1; d_gene: TRBD1; CDR3aa: CASSSDRGSTGELFF; CDR3nt: TGTGCCAGCAGCTCCGACAGGGGGAGCACCGGGGAGCTGTTTTTT
abundance: many; j_gene: TRBJ1-5; v_gene: TRBV18; d_gene: TRBD1; CDR3aa: CASSKPGGNQPQHF; CDR3nt: TGTGCCAGCTCAAAGCCAGGGGGGAATCAGCCCCAGCATTTT
abundance: many; j_gene: TRBJ2-3; v_gene: TRBV28; d_gene: TRBD2; CDR3aa: CASTVLASTDTQYF; CDR3nt: TGTGCCAGCACCGTACTAGCGAGCACAGATACGCAGTATTTT
abundance: many; j_gene: TRBJ2-7; v_gene: TRBV20-1; d_gene: TRBD1; CDR3aa: CSATPGGTGGEQYF; CDR3nt: TGCAGTGCTACTCCAGGGGGGACAGGGGGCGAGCAGTACTTC
abundance: -; j_gene: TRBJ2-4; v_gene: TRBV28; d_gene: -; CDR3aa: CASSLVATLAKNIRYF; CDR3nt: TGTGCCAGCAGTTTGGTGGCAACACTAGCCAAAAACATTCGGTACTTC
abundance: many; j_gene: TRBJ1-1; v_gene: TRBV20-1; d_gene: -; CDR3aa: CSERRGWSTEAFF; CDR3nt: TGCAGTGAAAGGCGGGGCTGGAGCACTGAAGCTTTCTTT
abundance: -; j_gene: TRBJ2-7; v_gene: TRBV3-1; d_gene: TRBD2; CDR3aa: CASSQEGLAGGSYEQYF; CDR3nt: TGTGCCAGCAGCCAAGAAGGACTAGCGGGAGGCTCCTACGAGCAGTACTTC
abundance: many; j_gene: TRBJ1-5; v_gene: TRBV2; d_gene: -; CDR3aa: CASSETGSSQPQHF; CDR3nt: TGTGCCAGCAGTGAAACGGGGTCAAGCCAGCCCCAGCATTTT
abundance: many; j_gene: TRBJ1-4; v_gene: TRBV20-1; d_gene: -; CDR3aa: CSARDWEPTNEKLFF; CDR3nt: TGCAGTGCTAGAGATTGGGAGCCAACTAATGAAAAACTGTTTTTT
abundance: many; j_gene: TRBJ1-1; v_gene: TRBV7-7; d_gene: -; CDR3aa: CASSLLGNTEAFF; CDR3nt: TGTGCCAGCAGCTTATTGGGTAACACTGAAGCTTTCTTT
abundance: few; j_gene: TRBJ2-1; v_gene: TRBV6-1; d_gene: -; CDR3aa: CASSDDPYNEQFF; CDR3nt: TGTGCCAGCAGTGACGACCCATACAATGAGCAGTTCTTC
abundance: -; j_gene: TRBJ2-5; v_gene: TRBV28; d_gene: TRBD2; CDR3aa: CASSSSGRAVATQYF; CDR3nt: TGTGCCAGCAGTTCAAGCGGGAGGGCCGTCGCGACCCAGTACTTC
abundance: many; j_gene: TRBJ1-1; v_gene: TRBV15; d_gene: -; CDR3aa: CATSRDTGTEAFF; CDR3nt: TGTGCCACCAGCAGAGATACGGGGACTGAAGCTTTCTTT
abundance: -; j_gene: TRBJ2-7; v_gene: TRBV28; d_gene: TRBD1; CDR3aa: CASRRNRGYEQYF; CDR3nt: TGTGCCAGCAGGAGGAACAGGGGCTACGAGCAGTACTTC
abundance: many; j_gene: TRBJ2-3; v_gene: TRBV5-1; d_gene: -; CDR3aa: CASSYSPPADTQYF; CDR3nt: TGCGCCAGCAGCTATTCTCCCCCCGCAGATACGCAGTATTTT
abundance: -; j_gene: TRBJ1-6; v_gene: TRBV6-1; d_gene: -; CDR3aa: CASSGTDKDSPLHF; CDR3nt: TGTGCCAGCAGTGGGACAGATAAGGATTCACCCCTCCACTTT
abundance: -; j_gene: TRBJ2-7; v_gene: TRBV28; d_gene: TRBD2; CDR3aa: CASLSTSGAYEQYF; CDR3nt: TGTGCCAGCTTATCGACTAGCGGAGCCTACGAGCAGTACTTC
abundance: few; j_gene: TRBJ2-1; v_gene: TRBV14; d_gene: -; CDR3aa: CASRGAGAYNEQFF; CDR3nt: TGTGCCAGCAGGGGGGCAGGGGCTTACAATGAGCAGTTCTTC
abundance: -; j_gene: TRBJ2-5; v_gene: TRBV5-1; d_gene: -; CDR3aa: CASSSLDLYGETQYF; CDR3nt: TGCGCCAGCAGCTCCTTAGACCTTTATGGGGAGACCCAGTACTTC
abundance: many; j_gene: TRBJ2-6; v_gene: TRBV6-1; d_gene: -; CDR3aa: CASKMDSGANVLTF; CDR3nt: TGTGCCAGCAAGATGGACTCTGGGGCCAACGTCCTGACTTTC
abundance: many; j_gene: TRBJ2-1; v_gene: TRBV5-1; d_gene: TRBD2; CDR3aa: CASSTTSGSVEQFF; CDR3nt: TGCGCCAGCAGTACGACTAGCGGGAGCGTTGAGCAGTTCTTC
abundance: -; j_gene: TRBJ2-7; v_gene: TRBV20-1; d_gene: TRBD1; CDR3aa: CSAARGGTGDSYEQYF; CDR3nt: TGCAGTGCCGCCAGGGGTGGGACAGGGGACTCCTACGAGCAGTACTTC
abundance: many; j_gene: TRBJ2-2; v_gene: TRBV10-3; d_gene: -; CDR3aa: CATGDAGELFF; CDR3nt: TGTGCCACTGGGGACGCCGGGGAGCTGTTTTTT
abundance: many; j_gene: TRBJ2-1; v_gene: TRBV18; d_gene: -; CDR3aa: CASSHVTTGGYNEQFF; CDR3nt: TGTGCCAGCTCACACGTAACCACCGGGGGCTACAATGAGCAGTTCTTC
abundance: many; j_gene: TRBJ1-6; v_gene: TRBV6-1; d_gene: TRBD1; CDR3aa: CASSRFPPRDSLSPLHF; CDR3nt: TGTGCCAGCAGCCGCTTCCCGCCTAGGGACAGCTTATCACCCCTCCACTTT
abundance: many; j_gene: TRBJ2-7; v_gene: TRBV20-1; d_gene: TRBD2; CDR3aa: CSARDLGGLDSYEQYF; CDR3nt: TGCAGTGCTAGAGATTTGGGGGGACTAGACTCTTACGAGCAGTACTTC
abundance: many; j_gene: TRBJ2-3; v_gene: TRBV20-1; d_gene: TRBD2; CDR3aa: CSARDTSGNTDTQYF; CDR3nt: TGCAGTGCTAGAGATACTAGCGGGAACACAGATACGCAGTATTTT
abundance: many; j_gene: TRBJ1-1; v_gene: TRBV6-2/TRBV6-3; d_gene: TRBD1; CDR3aa: CASSKHGTVGTEAFF; CDR3nt: TGTGCCAGCAGTAAACATGGGACAGTCGGGACTGAAGCTTTCTTT
abundance: many; j_gene: TRBJ1-4; v_gene: TRBV2; d_gene: -; CDR3aa: CASSEVARRGNEKLFF; CDR3nt: TGTGCCAGCAGTGAAGTCGCGAGGAGGGGGAATGAAAAACTGTTTTTT
abundance: -; j_gene: TRBJ1-1; v_gene: TRBV11-2; d_gene: -; CDR3aa: CASSLFRAEAFF; CDR3nt: TGTGCCAGCAGCTTATTCCGGGCTGAAGCTTTCTTT
abundance: many; j_gene: TRBJ1-6; v_gene: TRBV7-2; d_gene: TRBD1; CDR3aa: CASSLDRLSPLHF; CDR3nt: TGTGCCAGCAGCCTGGACAGGTTGTCACCCCTCCACTTT
abundance: many; j_gene: TRBJ2-1; v_gene: TRBV7-3; d_gene: -; CDR3aa: CASSPTLPGLGQFF; CDR3nt: TGTGCCAGCAGCCCCACGCTGCCCGGGTTAGGGCAGTTCTTC
abundance: many; j_gene: TRBJ1-1; v_gene: TRBV6-5; d_gene: -; CDR3aa: CASSYQWGAEAFF; CDR3nt: TGTGCCAGCAGTTACCAGTGGGGGGCTGAAGCTTTCTTT
abundance: -; j_gene: TRBJ2-1; v_gene: TRBV11-1; d_gene: TRBD2; CDR3aa: CASSRPGLAGGLNEQFF; CDR3nt: TGTGCCAGCAGCCGCCCGGGACTAGCGGGGGGCCTAAATGAGCAGTTCTTC
abundance: -; j_gene: TRBJ2-7; v_gene: TRBV19; d_gene: -; CDR3aa: CASSSGYSYEQYF; CDR3nt: TGTGCCAGTAGTTCAGGGTACTCCTACGAGCAGTACTTC
abundance: -; j_gene: TRBJ2-2; v_gene: TRBV6-5; d_gene: -; CDR3aa: CASSFRATNTGELFF; CDR3nt: TGTGCCAGCAGTTTCCGCGCTACGAACACCGGGGAGCTGTTTTTT
abundance: many; j_gene: TRBJ2-7; v_gene: TRBV27; d_gene: TRBD1; CDR3aa: CASSKGATYEQYF; CDR3nt: TGTGCCAGCAGCAAGGGGGCGACTTACGAGCAGTACTTC
abundance: many; j_gene: TRBJ2-7; v_gene: TRBV20-1; d_gene: -; CDR3aa: CSARGTYANSYEQYF; CDR3nt: TGCAGTGCTAGAGGGACTTACGCTAACTCCTACGAGCAGTACTTC
abundance: -; j_gene: TRBJ1-3; v_gene: TRBV5-1; d_gene: -; CDR3aa: CASSLEAGLNTIYF; CDR3nt: TGCGCCAGCAGCTTGGAGGCAGGCCTAAACACCATATATTTT
abundance: many; j_gene: TRBJ2-1; v_gene: TRBV20-1; d_gene: TRBD1; CDR3aa: CSEHRGLGNEQFF; CDR3nt: TGCAGCGAGCACAGGGGTCTAGGTAATGAGCAGTTCTTC